One T cell receptor beta chain is described in this entry. The data are from a study of T cell changes during pregnancy in multiple sclerosis. The CDR3 runs 16 residues. The V gene's germline CDR1 is MGHRA and CDR2 YSYEKL. The V gene end was trimmed by 0 bases and the J gene end by 4 bases; junction bases not matched to a gene: 8. The assay was immunoSEQ multiplex PCR, and TCRdb's table has in-frame clones only and misses some. This sample has just under 80,000 clones, with about 93% found just once. Sequenced material: peripheral blood, taken in the first trimester of pregnancy. This receptor was taken from a female donor with multiple sclerosis, enrolled in a pregnancy study. The chain is built from TRBV4-1 and TRBJ2-7; 8 bases agree with TRBD1. The CDR3 is CASSQEKAGGSYEQYF. CDR3 DNA sequence: TGCGCCAGCAGCCAAGAAAAGGCAGGGGGCAGTTACGAGCAGTACTTC.